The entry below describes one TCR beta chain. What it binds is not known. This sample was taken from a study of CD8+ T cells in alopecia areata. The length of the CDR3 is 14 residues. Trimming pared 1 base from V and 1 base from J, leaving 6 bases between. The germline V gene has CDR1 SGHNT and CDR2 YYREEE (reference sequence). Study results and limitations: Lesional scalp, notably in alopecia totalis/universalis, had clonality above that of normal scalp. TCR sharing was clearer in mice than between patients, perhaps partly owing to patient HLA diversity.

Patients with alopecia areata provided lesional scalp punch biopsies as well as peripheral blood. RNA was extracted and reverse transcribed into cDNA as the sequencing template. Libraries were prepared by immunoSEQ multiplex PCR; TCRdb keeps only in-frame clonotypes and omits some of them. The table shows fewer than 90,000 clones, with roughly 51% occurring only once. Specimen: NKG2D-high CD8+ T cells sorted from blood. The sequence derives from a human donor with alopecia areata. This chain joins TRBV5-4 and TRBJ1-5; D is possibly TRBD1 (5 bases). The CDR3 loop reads CASSLWGSNQPQHF. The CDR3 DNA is TGTGCCAGCAGCTTGTGGGGGAGCAATCAGCCCCAGCATTTT.